This TCR beta chain stems from a study of tumor and adjacent non-tumor tissue in lung cancer. With regard to this clonotype: This may stem from a read error, because a much larger clone lies one nucleotide away.

No cell sorting was done before RNA was extracted from the tissue. Between August and November 2014, newly diagnosed, chemotherapy-naive lung cancer patients underwent thoracic surgery in China. Three rounds of nested PCR, following a modified ARM-PCR protocol, produced the TCRbeta library. Each CDR3 protein gets one entry after TCRdb re-called the multiplex PCR reads with MiXCR. The sample comprises about 200,000 distinct CDR3 sequences, 71% of which are singletons, and 25% rests with the top ten. This clonotype originated in a man aged 60-69 years with non-small cell lung cancer. The specimen sequenced was lung tumor tissue.

The CDR3 sequence is CARSELWTEAFF. The CDR3 region has the DNA TGTGCCAGGAGTGAACTGTGGACTGAAGCTTTCTTT. The chain links TRBV6-1 to TRBJ1-1; no definite D call. The CDR3 has 12 amino acids. Germline V gives CDR1 MNHNS, CDR2 SASEGT.